The rows below give T cell receptor beta chains drawn from one sample of a study of shared clonotypes between healthy human individuals. Repertoires were generated with immunoSEQ multiplex PCR, while TCRdb's copy carries only in-frame clones and drops some. This table has about 1,800,000 clones, over 85% appearing once. Source material: naive CD8+ T cells sorted from blood. All receptors derive from a man aged 18 to 35 in good health. CDR3s include the opening cysteine and the closing phenylalanine or tryptophan. The order of the fields is V gene, J gene, CDR3 protein.

v_call: TRBV19
j_call: TRBJ2-7
cdr3_aa: CASSETGTGYEQYF

v_call: TRBV7-9
j_call: TRBJ2-7
cdr3_aa: CASSFSYEQYF

v_call: TRBV29-1
j_call: TRBJ1-1
cdr3_aa: CSVGIDNEAFF

v_call: TRBV7-2
j_call: TRBJ2-1
cdr3_aa: CASSLGPRVYNEQFF

v_call: TRBV7-6
j_call: TRBJ1-1
cdr3_aa: CASSAHQGDSFGDTEAFF

v_call: TRBV27
j_call: TRBJ1-2
cdr3_aa: CASSSTLGGDYGYTF

v_call: TRBV23-1
j_call: TRBJ1-1
cdr3_aa: CASSQSSARPWNTEAFF

v_call: TRBV7-9
j_call: TRBJ2-7
cdr3_aa: CASSLAPDSTSYEQYF

v_call: TRBV9
j_call: TRBJ2-5
cdr3_aa: CASSVEGWSGKETQYF

v_call: TRBV7-3
j_call: TRBJ1-1
cdr3_aa: CASSPSKNTEAFF

v_call: TRBV10-3
j_call: TRBJ2-2
cdr3_aa: CAFRDGDTGELFF

v_call: TRBV7-9
j_call: TRBJ2-1
cdr3_aa: CASQAGNEQFF

v_call: TRBV19
j_call: TRBJ2-7
cdr3_aa: CASSPGQGPYEQYF

v_call: TRBV11-2
j_call: TRBJ1-6
cdr3_aa: CASSLSQGDSPLHF

v_call: TRBV28
j_call: TRBJ1-2
cdr3_aa: CASSFGEGAGGYTF

v_call: TRBV12-5
j_call: TRBJ2-1
cdr3_aa: CASGPAVAPTINEQFF

v_call: TRBV7-9
j_call: TRBJ2-3
cdr3_aa: CASSTRQGADTQYF

v_call: TRBV29-1
j_call: TRBJ2-2
cdr3_aa: CSVDAVTGELFF

v_call: TRBV30
j_call: TRBJ1-4
cdr3_aa: CAWGTGTNEKLFF

v_call: TRBV6-5
j_call: TRBJ2-7
cdr3_aa: CASSYSVAGLDEQYF

v_call: TRBV27
j_call: TRBJ2-7
cdr3_aa: CASGDSGLYEQYF

v_call: TRBV4-1
j_call: TRBJ2-7
cdr3_aa: CASSQAPSEAYYEQYF

v_call: TRBV28
j_call: TRBJ1-5
cdr3_aa: CAIGYQGTGQPQHF

v_call: TRBV7-6
j_call: TRBJ2-7
cdr3_aa: CASSFDIAGRKNEQYF

v_call: TRBV27
j_call: TRBJ2-7
cdr3_aa: CASGPGQGRNEQYF

v_call: TRBV13
j_call: TRBJ2-1
cdr3_aa: CASSLGASGSGGDEQFF

v_call: TRBV30
j_call: TRBJ2-1
cdr3_aa: CAWSVLLDEQFF

v_call: TRBV28
j_call: TRBJ2-5
cdr3_aa: CASSKIGGEETQYF

v_call: TRBV18
j_call: TRBJ2-3
cdr3_aa: CASSPTETGSLSPDTQYF

v_call: TRBV27
j_call: TRBJ2-6
cdr3_aa: CASSLSWGHSGANVLTF

v_call: TRBV19
j_call: TRBJ2-1
cdr3_aa: CASSVQSGQGLYNEQFF

v_call: TRBV2
j_call: TRBJ1-1
cdr3_aa: CASSTGTLNTEAFF

v_call: TRBV6-7
j_call: TRBJ1-5
cdr3_aa: CASSYTLRDKCQPQHF

v_call: TRBV5-4
j_call: TRBJ1-1
cdr3_aa: CASSLSLGSGEAFF

v_call: TRBV19
j_call: TRBJ1-1
cdr3_aa: CASSILGATEAFF

v_call: TRBV19
j_call: TRBJ1-2
cdr3_aa: CASISLVRRSDGYTF

v_call: TRBV6-7
j_call: TRBJ2-7
cdr3_aa: CASSYHQPRTGPYEQYF

v_call: TRBV7-8
j_call: TRBJ1-5
cdr3_aa: CASSLESGSNQPQHF

v_call: TRBV10-3
j_call: TRBJ2-7
cdr3_aa: CAISESGSYEQYF

v_call: TRBV2
j_call: TRBJ2-7
cdr3_aa: CASSARTGDYEQYF

v_call: TRBV30
j_call: TRBJ2-5
cdr3_aa: CAWSVPGLRYGETQYF

v_call: TRBV7-9
j_call: TRBJ2-3
cdr3_aa: CASSLARGQGLLEDTQYF

v_call: TRBV4-1
j_call: TRBJ2-7
cdr3_aa: CASSPPAGTTPYEQYF

v_call: TRBV12-5
j_call: TRBJ2-5
cdr3_aa: CASGFFPSETSGQETQYF

v_call: TRBV6-6
j_call: TRBJ1-1
cdr3_aa: CASSMTAMNTEAFF

v_call: TRBV7-8
j_call: TRBJ1-2
cdr3_aa: CASSLAQHFDRGRGYTF

v_call: TRBV10-3
j_call: TRBJ2-1
cdr3_aa: CAISEELDEQFF

v_call: TRBV4-3
j_call: TRBJ2-3
cdr3_aa: CASSQDLGGSGADTQYF

v_call: TRBV18
j_call: TRBJ2-7
cdr3_aa: CASSPEIRSYEQYF

v_call: TRBV7-9
j_call: TRBJ1-1
cdr3_aa: CASSPTLMNTEAFF

v_call: TRBV7-9
j_call: TRBJ1-1
cdr3_aa: CASSSHSGDTRFTEAFF

v_call: TRBV19
j_call: TRBJ1-5
cdr3_aa: CASSKPGVGNQPQHF